The rows below give T cell receptor beta chains drawn from one sample of a study of cytomegalovirus exposure and HLA in healthy donors. Sequenced by immunoSEQ multiplex PCR; TCRdb stores in-frame clones only, minus some. The repertoire has 100,000 to 150,000 clones, roughly four fifths of them found once; the top ten carry around 1.8%. The sample comprised PBMCs. Receptor source: a man aged 50 to 60 in good health and CMV-seronegative. Each CDR3 is given with its conserved first and last residue. The D gene is left open where the match is weak. Rows may omit the clone size; those that give it use once, few, many or a size class.

v_gene: TRBV7-2
d_gene: -
abundance: -
j_gene: TRBJ1-1
CDR3aa: CASSFSTGTEAFF
CDR3nt: TGTGCCAGCAGCTTTTCTACAGGCACTGAAGCTTTCTTT

v_gene: TRBV6-1
d_gene: -
abundance: -
j_gene: TRBJ1-1
CDR3aa: CARRPTGMNTEAFF
CDR3nt: TGTGCCAGGAGACCGACAGGCATGAACACTGAAGCTTTCTTT

v_gene: TRBV4-1
d_gene: TRBD1
abundance: -
j_gene: TRBJ2-1
CDR3aa: CASSQGTYRRQGYNEQFF
CDR3nt: TGCGCCAGCAGCCAAGGAACCTACCGCCGACAGGGGTACAATGAGCAGTTCTTC

v_gene: TRBV5-1
d_gene: -
abundance: -
j_gene: TRBJ2-3
CDR3aa: CASRWEAVPGTDTQYF
CDR3nt: TGCGCCAGCAGATGGGAGGCGGTTCCGGGCACAGATACGCAGTATTTT

v_gene: TRBV5-1
d_gene: -
abundance: -
j_gene: TRBJ1-6
CDR3aa: CASSLESSYNSPLHF
CDR3nt: TGCGCTAGCAGCTTGGAGAGCTCCTATAATTCACCCCTCCACTTT

v_gene: TRBV5-8
d_gene: -
abundance: -
j_gene: TRBJ1-5
CDR3aa: CASFPAEPGPQHF
CDR3nt: TGTGCCAGCTTTCCGGCGGAGCCTGGGCCCCAGCATTTT

v_gene: TRBV29-1
d_gene: -
abundance: -
j_gene: TRBJ1-6
CDR3aa: CSVGGPDPQSPLHF
CDR3nt: TGCAGCGTGGGGGGTCCAGACCCACAATCACCCCTCCACTTT

v_gene: TRBV29-1
d_gene: -
abundance: -
j_gene: TRBJ2-2
CDR3aa: CSVGTGSTGELFF
CDR3nt: TGCAGCGTTGGAACCGGGTCCACCGGGGAGCTGTTTTTT

v_gene: TRBV4-2
d_gene: -
abundance: -
j_gene: TRBJ2-5
CDR3aa: CASSQVMDGGTSRETQYF
CDR3nt: TGTGCCAGCAGCCAAGTTATGGATGGAGGCACCTCTCGGGAGACCCAGTACTTC

v_gene: TRBV5-1
d_gene: -
abundance: -
j_gene: TRBJ1-1
CDR3aa: CASSLESGLAFF
CDR3nt: TGCGCCAGCAGCTTGGAATCAGGGTTAGCTTTCTTT

v_gene: TRBV7-9
d_gene: -
abundance: -
j_gene: TRBJ1-2
CDR3aa: CASSPSFHGYTF
CDR3nt: TGTGCCAGCAGCCCCAGTTTTCACGGCTACACCTTC

v_gene: TRBV29-1
d_gene: TRBD1
abundance: -
j_gene: TRBJ1-1
CDR3aa: CSVENRGRSTEAFF
CDR3nt: TGCAGCGTTGAAAACAGGGGGCGAAGCACTGAAGCTTTCTTT

v_gene: TRBV27
d_gene: -
abundance: -
j_gene: TRBJ1-6
CDR3aa: CASLGPWGSPLHF
CDR3nt: TGTGCCAGCTTGGGGCCCTGGGGTTCACCCCTCCACTTT

v_gene: TRBV2
d_gene: TRBD1
abundance: -
j_gene: TRBJ2-6
CDR3aa: CASSKDRGNAGANVLTF
CDR3nt: TGTGCCAGCAGTAAAGACAGGGGGAATGCTGGGGCCAACGTCCTGACTTTC

v_gene: TRBV2
d_gene: TRBD2
abundance: -
j_gene: TRBJ2-5
CDR3aa: CASSGTSSGETQYF
CDR3nt: TGTGCCAGCAGTGGGACTAGCAGTGGAGAGACCCAGTACTTC

v_gene: TRBV10-3
d_gene: TRBD1
abundance: once
j_gene: TRBJ2-2
CDR3aa: CAIRGQGPTGELFF
CDR3nt: TGTGCCATCAGGGGACAGGGGCCCACCGGGGAGCTGTTTTTT

v_gene: TRBV19
d_gene: TRBD2
abundance: -
j_gene: TRBJ2-2
CDR3aa: CASSISSGATGELFF
CDR3nt: TGTGCCAGTAGTATATCTAGCGGGGCCACCGGGGAGCTGTTTTTT

v_gene: TRBV28
d_gene: -
abundance: once
j_gene: TRBJ1-5
CDR3aa: CASTGANQPQHF
CDR3nt: TGTGCCAGCACCGGAGCCAATCAGCCCCAGCATTTT

v_gene: TRBV9
d_gene: -
abundance: -
j_gene: TRBJ1-2
CDR3aa: CASSPTTANYGYTF
CDR3nt: TGTGCCAGCAGCCCTACGACAGCTAACTATGGCTACACCTTC

v_gene: TRBV21-1
d_gene: -
abundance: -
j_gene: TRBJ2-1
CDR3aa: CASSRGTSGGGPYNEQFF
CDR3nt: TGTGCCAGCAGCCGCGGGACTAGCGGGGGGGGTCCCTACAATGAGCAGTTCTTC

v_gene: TRBV10-2
d_gene: -
abundance: -
j_gene: TRBJ1-3
CDR3aa: CASSESAGSGNTIYF
CDR3nt: TGCGCCAGCAGTGAGTCTGCAGGGTCTGGAAACACCATATATTTT

v_gene: TRBV6-4
d_gene: -
abundance: -
j_gene: TRBJ1-1
CDR3aa: CASRDWDKNTEAFF
CDR3nt: TGTGCCAGCAGGGATTGGGACAAGAACACTGAAGCTTTCTTT

v_gene: TRBV5-1
d_gene: TRBD2
abundance: -
j_gene: TRBJ2-3
CDR3aa: CASSSGTRERDTQYF
CDR3nt: TGCGCCAGCAGCTCCGGGACTAGGGAAAGAGATACGCAGTATTTT

v_gene: TRBV9
d_gene: TRBD2
abundance: -
j_gene: TRBJ2-7
CDR3aa: CASSPRTSGYEQYF
CDR3nt: TGTGCCAGCAGCCCACGGACTAGCGGCTACGAGCAGTACTTC

v_gene: TRBV5-4
d_gene: TRBD1
abundance: few
j_gene: TRBJ2-2
CDR3aa: CASSSGVTGTDTGELFF
CDR3nt: TGTGCCAGCAGCTCTGGGGTGACAGGGACGGACACCGGGGAGCTGTTTTTT

v_gene: TRBV15
d_gene: -
abundance: -
j_gene: TRBJ2-1
CDR3aa: CATSSLSYNEQFF
CDR3nt: TGTGCCACCAGTTCTTTATCCTACAATGAGCAGTTCTTC

v_gene: TRBV7-2
d_gene: TRBD2
abundance: -
j_gene: TRBJ2-7
CDR3aa: CASSLDSGGLFGEQYF
CDR3nt: TGTGCCAGCAGCTTAGACAGCGGGGGCCTCTTCGGAGAGCAGTACTTC

v_gene: TRBV6-5
d_gene: -
abundance: few
j_gene: TRBJ1-1
CDR3aa: CATQGSPNTEAFF
CDR3nt: TGTGCCACCCAGGGGTCCCCGAACACTGAAGCTTTCTTT

v_gene: TRBV7-9
d_gene: -
abundance: -
j_gene: TRBJ2-2
CDR3aa: CARSERANTGELFF
CDR3nt: TGTGCCCGCTCAGAGCGGGCGAACACCGGGGAGCTGTTTTTT